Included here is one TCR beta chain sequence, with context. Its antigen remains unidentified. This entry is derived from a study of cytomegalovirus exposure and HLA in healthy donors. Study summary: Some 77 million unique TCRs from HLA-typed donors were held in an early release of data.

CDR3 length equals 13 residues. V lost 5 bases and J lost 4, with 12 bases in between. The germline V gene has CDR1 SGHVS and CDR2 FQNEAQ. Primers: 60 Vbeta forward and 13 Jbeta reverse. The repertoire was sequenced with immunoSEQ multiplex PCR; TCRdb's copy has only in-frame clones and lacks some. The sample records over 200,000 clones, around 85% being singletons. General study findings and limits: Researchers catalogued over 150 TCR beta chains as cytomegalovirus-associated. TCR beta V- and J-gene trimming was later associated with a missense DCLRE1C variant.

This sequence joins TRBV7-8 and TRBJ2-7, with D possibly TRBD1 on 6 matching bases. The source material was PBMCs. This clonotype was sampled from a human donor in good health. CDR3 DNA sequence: TGTGCCAGCAGCCCCCCTCAGGGGTACGAGCAGTACTTC. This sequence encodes CASSPPQGYEQYF.